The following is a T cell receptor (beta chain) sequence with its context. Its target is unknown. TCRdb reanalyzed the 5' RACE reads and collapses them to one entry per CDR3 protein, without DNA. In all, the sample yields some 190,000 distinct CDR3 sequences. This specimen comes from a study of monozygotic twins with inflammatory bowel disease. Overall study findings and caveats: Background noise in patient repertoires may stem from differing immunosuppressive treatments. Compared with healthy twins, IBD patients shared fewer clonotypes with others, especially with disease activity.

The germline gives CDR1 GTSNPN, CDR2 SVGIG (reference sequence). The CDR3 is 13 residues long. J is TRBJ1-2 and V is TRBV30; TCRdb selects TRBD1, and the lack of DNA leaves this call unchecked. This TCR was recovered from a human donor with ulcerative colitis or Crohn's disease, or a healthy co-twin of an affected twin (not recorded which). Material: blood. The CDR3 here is CAWGISGIDGYTF.